These T cell receptor beta chains were read from a single sample in a study of blood T cell repertoires in COVID-19. Sequenced by immunoSEQ multiplex PCR; TCRdb stores in-frame clones only, minus some. The sample has around 81,000 clones; around nine tenths are singletons. The sample was peripheral blood. Receptor source: a woman aged 55-69 years with acute or convalescent COVID-19. Each CDR3 is given with its conserved first and last residue. The D gene is left open where the match is weak. Clone size is stated in some rows and not others, as once, few, many or a class when expanded.

NA	15	TRBJ2-6	TRBV7-3	NA	CASSIGAFGANVLTF	TGTGCCAGCAGCATAGGGGCCTTCGGGGCCAACGTCCTGACTTTC
NA	16	TRBJ1-2	TRBV3-1/TRBV3-2	NA	CASSPTGQGPNYGYTF	TGTGCCAGCAGCCCCACCGGCCAGGGGCCTAACTATGGCTACACCTTC
NA	15	TRBJ2-3	TRBV6-1	TRBD2	CASSEGSGPTDTQYF	TGTGCCAGCAGTGAGGGTAGCGGGCCCACAGATACGCAGTATTTT
once	15	TRBJ1-6	TRBV7-2	NA	CASSFGLYYNSPLHF	TGTGCCAGCAGCTTTGGACTTTATTATAATTCACCCCTCCACTTT
once	15	TRBJ2-2	TRBV27	NA	CASSTGLWNTGELFF	TGTGCCAGCAGTACCGGACTATGGAACACCGGGGAGCTGTTTTTT
NA	16	TRBJ2-1	TRBV5-4	TRBD2	CASSLAGGGSYNEQFF	TGTGCCAGCAGCTTGGCCGGCGGGGGCTCCTACAATGAGCAGTTCTTC
NA	18	TRBJ1-5	TRBV6-2/TRBV6-3	TRBD1	CASSRDPGQGYSNQPQHF	TGTGCCAGCAGTCGGGATCCGGGACAGGGTTATAGCAATCAGCCCCAGCATTTT
NA	15	TRBJ1-4	TRBV3-1/TRBV3-2	TRBD1	CASSQEDRGEEKLFF	TGTGCCAGCAGCCAAGAGGACAGGGGGGAGGAAAAACTGTTTTTT
NA	14	TRBJ2-7	TRBV9	TRBD1	CASSAGQGRYEQYF	TGTGCCAGCAGCGCGGGACAGGGGAGGTACGAGCAGTACTTC
NA	13	TRBJ2-1	TRBV19	TRBD2	CASSPYLAGEQFF	TGTGCCAGTAGCCCTTACTTAGCGGGGGAGCAGTTCTTC
once	15	TRBJ1-6	TRBV7-2	TRBD1	CASSLRGQGGSPLHF	TGTGCCAGCAGCTTAAGGGGACAGGGCGGTTCACCCCTCCACTTT
NA	16	TRBJ2-1	TRBV7-9	TRBD2	CASSLRLSGRGNEQFF	TGTGCCAGCAGTTTAAGATTGAGCGGGAGGGGGAATGAGCAGTTCTTC
NA	14	TRBJ1-2	TRBV7-2	TRBD1	CASSPGTGSRGYTF	TGTGCCAGCAGCCCAGGGACAGGGTCGAGGGGCTACACCTTC
NA	11	TRBJ2-7	TRBV28	NA	CASSLRLEQYF	TGTGCCAGCAGTTTACGTCTCGAGCAGTACTTC
NA	15	TRBJ2-7	TRBV10-3	TRBD2	CAISPGLAISYEQYF	TGTGCCATCAGTCCCGGACTAGCGATCTCCTACGAGCAGTACTTC
NA	15	TRBJ2-7	TRBV5-1	NA	CASSLEQAKYYEQYF	TGCGCCAGCAGCTTGGAACAGGCAAAATACTACGAGCAGTACTTC
NA	15	TRBJ1-1	TRBV3-1/TRBV3-2	NA	CASSRGGAANTEAFF	TGTGCCAGCAGCCGGGGGGGGGCTGCGAACACTGAAGCTTTCTTT
NA	12	TRBJ1-6	TRBV18	NA	CASRSPGSPLHF	TGTGCCAGTCGTTCTCCGGGTTCACCCCTCCACTTT
NA	12	TRBJ1-5	TRBV10-3	NA	CAISDPGQPQHF	TGTGCCATCAGTGATCCGGGGCAGCCCCAGCATTTT
NA	14	TRBJ1-2	TRBV28	NA	CASRGATLSYGYTF	TGTGCCAGCAGGGGGGCTACCCTATCCTATGGCTACACCTTC
NA	15	TRBJ1-2	TRBV5-6	TRBD1	CASNQITGGGGGYTF	TGTGCCAGCAACCAAATTACAGGGGGCGGAGGTGGCTACACCTTC
NA	17	TRBJ2-7	TRBV27	TRBD1	CASSLSPGGFQGYEQYF	TGTGCCAGCAGTTTATCGCCAGGGGGCTTCCAAGGCTACGAGCAGTACTTC
NA	17	TRBJ1-1	TRBV15	NA	CATSRGFGEGTNTEAFF	TGTGCCACCAGCAGAGGTTTTGGGGAGGGGACCAACACTGAAGCTTTCTTT
NA	15	TRBJ2-5	TRBV15	TRBD1	CATSRKRQGGETQYF	TGTGCCACCAGCAGAAAAAGACAGGGGGGAGAGACCCAGTACTTC
once	16	TRBJ2-3	TRBV7-2	NA	CASTPWGGRNTDTQYF	TGTGCCAGCACCCCTTGGGGGGGGCGGAACACAGATACGCAGTATTTT
NA	17	TRBJ2-1	TRBV10-3	TRBD2	CAISGFSSGKTYNEQFF	TGTGCCATCAGTGGGTTCTCTAGCGGGAAGACCTACAATGAGCAGTTCTTC
NA	18	TRBJ2-1	TRBV6-2/TRBV6-3	NA	CASSYVSGEPISYNEQFF	TGTGCCAGCAGTTACGTGTCAGGGGAGCCCATCTCCTACAATGAGCAGTTCTTC
NA	15	TRBJ2-1	TRBV6-6	NA	CASSYSGGSYNEQFF	TGTGCCAGCAGTTACTCGGGGGGTTCCTACAATGAGCAGTTCTTC
NA	14	TRBJ1-1	TRBV28	NA	CASRTGSVDTEAFF	TGTGCCAGCAGGACGGGGAGCGTGGACACTGAAGCTTTCTTT
NA	13	TRBJ2-7	TRBV11-3	NA	CASSLEQGYEQYF	TGTGCCAGCAGCTTAGAGCAGGGCTACGAGCAGTACTTC
NA	13	TRBJ2-7	TRBV28	NA	CASSLAGTGEQYF	TGTGCCAGCAGTTTAGCAGGGACTGGCGAGCAGTACTTC
NA	16	TRBJ2-5	TRBV6-2/TRBV6-3	TRBD2	CASSYQLAGGSGTQYF	TGTGCCAGCAGTTACCAGTTAGCGGGGGGCTCCGGGACCCAGTACTTC
NA	16	TRBJ2-7	TRBV7-2	TRBD1	CASSLVARDRTSEQYF	TGTGCCAGCAGCTTAGTTGCGCGGGACAGGACTTCCGAGCAGTACTTC
NA	14	TRBJ2-7	TRBV5-4	TRBD2	CASSRRGGSYEQYF	TGTGCCAGCAGCCGCCGGGGCGGGAGCTACGAGCAGTACTTC
NA	14	TRBJ2-7	TRBV7-2	NA	CASSPTRSSYEQYF	TGTGCCAGCAGCCCTACCCGGAGCTCCTACGAGCAGTACTTC
NA	16	TRBJ1-2	TRBV7-9	TRBD1	CASSLNRDRGPVSYTF	TGTGCCAGCAGTCTGAACCGGGACAGGGGGCCCGTAAGCTACACCTTC
NA	17	TRBJ2-2	TRBV10-3	TRBD2	CAISEWPSGANTGELFF	TGTGCCATCAGTGAGTGGCCTAGCGGGGCGAACACCGGGGAGCTGTTTTTT
NA	14	TRBJ1-1	TRBV30	NA	CAWSATGKRTEAFF	TGTGCCTGGAGTGCCACAGGGAAGAGAACTGAAGCTTTCTTT
NA	15	TRBJ1-4	TRBV6-5	TRBD1	CASSYGQGFNEKLFF	TGTGCCAGCAGTTACGGACAGGGCTTTAATGAAAAACTGTTTTTT
NA	13	TRBJ2-1	TRBV28	NA	CASTSSFYNEQFF	TGTGCCAGCACGAGTAGCTTCTACAATGAGCAGTTCTTC
NA	15	TRBJ1-2	TRBV6-6	TRBD1	CASSSFQGANYGYTF	TGTGCCAGCAGTTCTTTTCAGGGGGCGAACTATGGCTACACCTTC
NA	15	TRBJ2-7	TRBV7-6	TRBD1	CASFDRGLNGLEQYF	TGTGCCAGCTTTGACAGGGGGCTAAATGGGCTCGAGCAGTACTTC
NA	14	TRBJ1-2	TRBV28	NA	CASSGGGWSYGYTF	TGTGCCAGCAGTGGGGGGGGATGGTCCTATGGCTACACCTTC
NA	14	TRBJ1-6	TRBV28	NA	CASSLPREQSPLHF	TGTGCCAGCAGTTTGCCGAGGGAACAATCACCCCTCCACTTT
NA	14	TRBJ2-5	TRBV6-5	NA	CASSPGNSQETQYF	TGTGCCAGCAGTCCAGGCAACTCTCAAGAGACCCAGTACTTC
once	12	TRBJ2-7	TRBV29-1	NA	CSAVQDAVEQYF	TGCAGCGCTGTACAGGACGCGGTGGAGCAGTACTTC
NA	12	TRBJ1-1	TRBV5-4	NA	CASSGRGTEAFF	TGTGCCAGCAGCGGAAGAGGCACTGAAGCTTTCTTT